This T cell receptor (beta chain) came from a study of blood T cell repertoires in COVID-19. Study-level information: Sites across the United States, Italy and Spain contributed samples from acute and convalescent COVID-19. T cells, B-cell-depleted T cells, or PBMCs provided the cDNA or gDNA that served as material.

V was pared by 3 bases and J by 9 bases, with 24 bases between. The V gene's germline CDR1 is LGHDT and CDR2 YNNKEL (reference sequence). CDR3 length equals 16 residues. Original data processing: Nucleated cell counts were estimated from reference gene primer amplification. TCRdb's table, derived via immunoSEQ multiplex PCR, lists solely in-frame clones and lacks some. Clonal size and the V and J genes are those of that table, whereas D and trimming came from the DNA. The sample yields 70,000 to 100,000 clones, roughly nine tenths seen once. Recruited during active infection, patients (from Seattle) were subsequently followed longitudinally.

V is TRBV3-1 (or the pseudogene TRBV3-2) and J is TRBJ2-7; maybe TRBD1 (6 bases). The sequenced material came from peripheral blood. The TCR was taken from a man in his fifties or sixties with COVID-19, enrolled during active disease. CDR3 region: CASSHFLQGSPFGQYF. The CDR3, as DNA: TGTGCCAGCAGCCACTTCCTACAGGGCTCCCCGTTCGGGCAGTACTTC.